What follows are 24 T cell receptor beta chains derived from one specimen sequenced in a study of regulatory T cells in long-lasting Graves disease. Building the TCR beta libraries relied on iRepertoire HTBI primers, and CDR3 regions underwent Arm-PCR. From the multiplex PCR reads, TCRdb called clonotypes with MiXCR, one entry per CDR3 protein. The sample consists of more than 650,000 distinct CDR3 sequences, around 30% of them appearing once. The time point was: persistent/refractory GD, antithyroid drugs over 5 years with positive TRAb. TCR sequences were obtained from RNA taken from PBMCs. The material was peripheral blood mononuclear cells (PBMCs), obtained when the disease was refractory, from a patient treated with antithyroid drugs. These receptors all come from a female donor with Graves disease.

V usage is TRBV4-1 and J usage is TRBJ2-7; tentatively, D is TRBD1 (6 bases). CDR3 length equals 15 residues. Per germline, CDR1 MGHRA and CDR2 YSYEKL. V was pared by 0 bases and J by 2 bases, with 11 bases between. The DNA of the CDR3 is TGCGCCAGCAGCCAAGAGGACAGTACAACCTACGAGCAGTACTTC. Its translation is CASSQEDSTTYEQYF.

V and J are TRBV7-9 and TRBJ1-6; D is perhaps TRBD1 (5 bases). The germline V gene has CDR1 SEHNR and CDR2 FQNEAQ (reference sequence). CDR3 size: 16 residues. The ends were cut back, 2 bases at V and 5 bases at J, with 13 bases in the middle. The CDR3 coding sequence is TGTGCCAGCAGCTTACCAGCGTGGGGGAATAATTCACCCCTCCACTTT. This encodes CASSLPAWGNNSPLHF.

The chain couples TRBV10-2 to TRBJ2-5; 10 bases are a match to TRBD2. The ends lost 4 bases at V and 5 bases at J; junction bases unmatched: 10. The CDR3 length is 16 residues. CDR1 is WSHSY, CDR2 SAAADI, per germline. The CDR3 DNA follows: TGCGCCAGCAGTGCTTCTAGCGGGAGAGGAGTGGAGACCCAGTACTTC. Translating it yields CASSASSGRGVETQYF.

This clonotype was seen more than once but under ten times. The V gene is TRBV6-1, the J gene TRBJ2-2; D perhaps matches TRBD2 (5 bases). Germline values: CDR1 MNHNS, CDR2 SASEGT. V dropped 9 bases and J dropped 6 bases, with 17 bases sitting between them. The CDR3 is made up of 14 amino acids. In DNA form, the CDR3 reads TGTGCCAGTGATGACCGCATCGGGGCCGGGGAGCTGTTTTTT. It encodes CASDDRIGAGELFF.

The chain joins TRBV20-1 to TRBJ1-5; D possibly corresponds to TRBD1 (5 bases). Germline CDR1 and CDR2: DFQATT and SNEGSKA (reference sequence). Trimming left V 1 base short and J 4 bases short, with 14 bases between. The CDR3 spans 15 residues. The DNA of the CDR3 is TGCAGTGCTAGAGCTTGGGGGATTGGGAATCAGCCCCAGCATTTT. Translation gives CSARAWGIGNQPQHF.

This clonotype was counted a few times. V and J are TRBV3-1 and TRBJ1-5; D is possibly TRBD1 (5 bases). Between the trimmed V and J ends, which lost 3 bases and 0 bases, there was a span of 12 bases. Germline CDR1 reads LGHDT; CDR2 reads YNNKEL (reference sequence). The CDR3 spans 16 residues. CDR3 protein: CASSQTGGVSNQPQHF. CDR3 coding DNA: TGTGCCAGCAGCCAGACTGGGGGGGTTAGCAATCAGCCCCAGCATTTT.

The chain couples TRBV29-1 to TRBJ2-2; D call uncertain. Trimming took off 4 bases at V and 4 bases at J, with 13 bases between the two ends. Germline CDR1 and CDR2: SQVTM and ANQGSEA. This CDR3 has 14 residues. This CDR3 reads CSVVLTSGTGELFF. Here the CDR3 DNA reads TGCAGCGTTGTCTTAACCTCGGGCACCGGGGAGCTGTTTTTT.

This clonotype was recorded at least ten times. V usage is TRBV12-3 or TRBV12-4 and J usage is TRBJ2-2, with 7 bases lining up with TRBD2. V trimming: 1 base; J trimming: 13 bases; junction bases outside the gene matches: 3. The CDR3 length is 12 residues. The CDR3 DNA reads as TGTGCCAGCAGTTTAGAAACGGGAGGGCTGTTTTTT. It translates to CASSLETGGLFF.

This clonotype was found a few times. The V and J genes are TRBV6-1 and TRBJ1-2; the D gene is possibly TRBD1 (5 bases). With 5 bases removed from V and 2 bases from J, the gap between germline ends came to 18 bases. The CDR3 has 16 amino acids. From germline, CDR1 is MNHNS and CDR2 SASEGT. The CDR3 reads CASSQVPGQANYGYTF. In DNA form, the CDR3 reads TGTGCCAGCAGTCAAGTCCCCGGACAAGCAAACTATGGCTACACCTTC.

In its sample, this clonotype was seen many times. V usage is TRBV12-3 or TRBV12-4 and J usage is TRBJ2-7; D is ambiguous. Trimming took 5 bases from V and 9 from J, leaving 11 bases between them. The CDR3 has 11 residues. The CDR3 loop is CASSPREAQYF. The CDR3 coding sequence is TGTGCCAGCAGTCCCCGAGAGGCGCAGTACTTC.

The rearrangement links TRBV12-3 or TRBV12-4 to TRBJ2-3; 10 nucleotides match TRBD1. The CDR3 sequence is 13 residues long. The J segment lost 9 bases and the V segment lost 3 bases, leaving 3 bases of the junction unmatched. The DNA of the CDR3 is TGTGCCAGCAGTTTTGACAGGGGGCGAACGCAGTATTTT. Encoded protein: CASSFDRGRTQYF.

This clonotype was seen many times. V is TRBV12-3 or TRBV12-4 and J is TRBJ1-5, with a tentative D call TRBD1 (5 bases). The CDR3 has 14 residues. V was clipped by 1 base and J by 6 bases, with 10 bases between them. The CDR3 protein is CASSLEGFRQPQHF. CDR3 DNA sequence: TGTGCCAGCAGTTTAGAGGGGTTCCGTCAGCCCCAGCATTTT.

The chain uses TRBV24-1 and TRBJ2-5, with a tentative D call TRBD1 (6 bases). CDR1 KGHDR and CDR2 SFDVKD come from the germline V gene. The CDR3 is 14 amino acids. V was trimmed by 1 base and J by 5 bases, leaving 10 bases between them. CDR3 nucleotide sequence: TGTGCCACCAGTGATTTAGGGCAGGGGGAGACCCAGTACTTC. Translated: CATSDLGQGETQYF.

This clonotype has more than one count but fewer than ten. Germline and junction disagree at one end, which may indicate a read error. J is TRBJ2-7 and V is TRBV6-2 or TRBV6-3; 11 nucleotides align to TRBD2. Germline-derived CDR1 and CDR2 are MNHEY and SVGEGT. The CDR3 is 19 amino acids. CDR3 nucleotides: TGTGCCAGCAGTTACTCGACGGGACTAGCGGTGACCTCACCCTACGAGCGGTACTTC. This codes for CASSYSTGLAVTSPYERYF.

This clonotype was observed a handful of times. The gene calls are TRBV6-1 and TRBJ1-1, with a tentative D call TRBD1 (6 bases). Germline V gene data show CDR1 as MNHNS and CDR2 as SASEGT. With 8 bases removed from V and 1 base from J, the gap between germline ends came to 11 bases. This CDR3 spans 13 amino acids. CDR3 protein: CASYRTENTEAFF. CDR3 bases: TGTGCCAGCTATCGGACAGAGAACACTGAAGCTTTCTTT.

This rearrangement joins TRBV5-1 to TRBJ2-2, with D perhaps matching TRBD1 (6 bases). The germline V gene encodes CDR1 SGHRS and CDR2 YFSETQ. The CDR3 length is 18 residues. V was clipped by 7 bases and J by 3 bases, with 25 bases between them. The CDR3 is CASGLTGRRKGDTGELFF. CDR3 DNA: TGCGCCAGCGGACTGACGGGACGCCGAAAGGGGGACACCGGGGAGCTGTTTTTT.

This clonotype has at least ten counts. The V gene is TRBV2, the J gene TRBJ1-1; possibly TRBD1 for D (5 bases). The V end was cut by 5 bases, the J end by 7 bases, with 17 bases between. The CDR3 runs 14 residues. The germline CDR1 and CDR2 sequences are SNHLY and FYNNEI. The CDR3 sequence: CASSPLPGRSEAFF. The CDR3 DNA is TGTGCCAGCAGTCCACTACCGGGACGGAGTGAAGCTTTCTTT.

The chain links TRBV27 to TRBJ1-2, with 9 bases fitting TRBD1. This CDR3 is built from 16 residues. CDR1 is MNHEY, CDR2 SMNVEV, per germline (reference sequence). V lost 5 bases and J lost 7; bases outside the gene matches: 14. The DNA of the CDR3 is TGTGCCAGCAGTCACCTCCCGGGACAGGGCGGTAGTGGCTACACCTTC. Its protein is CASSHLPGQGGSGYTF.

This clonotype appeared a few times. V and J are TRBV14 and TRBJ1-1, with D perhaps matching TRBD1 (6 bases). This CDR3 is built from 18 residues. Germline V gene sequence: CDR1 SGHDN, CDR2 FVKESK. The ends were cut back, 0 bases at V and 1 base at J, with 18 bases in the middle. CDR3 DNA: TGTGCCAGCAGCCAAGATTGGCGGGAAGGGGGAGGGAACACTGAAGCTTTCTTT. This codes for CASSQDWREGGGNTEAFF.

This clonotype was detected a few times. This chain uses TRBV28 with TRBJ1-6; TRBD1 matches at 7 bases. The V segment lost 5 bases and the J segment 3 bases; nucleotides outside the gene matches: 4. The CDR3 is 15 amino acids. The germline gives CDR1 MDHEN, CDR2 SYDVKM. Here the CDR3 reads CASSLNRGYNSPLHF. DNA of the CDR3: TGTGCCAGCAGTCTAAACAGGGGCTATAATTCACCCCTCCACTTT.

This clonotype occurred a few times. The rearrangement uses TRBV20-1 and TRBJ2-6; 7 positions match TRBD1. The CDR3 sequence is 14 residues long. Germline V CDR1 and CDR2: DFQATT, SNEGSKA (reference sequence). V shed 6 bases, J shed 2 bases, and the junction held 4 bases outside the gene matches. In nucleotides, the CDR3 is TGCAGTGCCCAAGACAGGGCTGGGGCCAACGTCCTGACTTTC. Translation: CSAQDRAGANVLTF.

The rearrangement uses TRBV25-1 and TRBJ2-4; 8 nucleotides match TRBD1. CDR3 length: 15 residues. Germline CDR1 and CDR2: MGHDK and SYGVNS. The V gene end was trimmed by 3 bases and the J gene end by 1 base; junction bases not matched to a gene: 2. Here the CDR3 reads CASSDWTGAKNIQYF. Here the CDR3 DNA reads TGTGCCAGCAGTGATTGGACAGGGGCCAAAAACATTCAGTACTTC.

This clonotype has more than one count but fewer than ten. The DNA of the CDR3 is TGTGCCAGCAGCAGCAGCAGACAAGAGACCCAGTACTTC. Residues: CASSSSRQETQYF. V is TRBV13 and J is TRBJ2-5, with no clear D. Germline V gene lookup returns CDR1 PRHDT and CDR2 FYEKMQ (reference sequence). The V end lost 5 bases, the J end lost 2 bases, and 9 bases lay between the germline ends. The CDR3 consists of 13 residues.

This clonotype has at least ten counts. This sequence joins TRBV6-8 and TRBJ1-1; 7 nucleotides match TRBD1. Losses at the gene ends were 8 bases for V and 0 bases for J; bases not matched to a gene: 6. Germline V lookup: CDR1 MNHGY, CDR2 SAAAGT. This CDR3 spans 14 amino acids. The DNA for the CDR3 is TGTGCCAGCGACGACAGGGCTATGAACACTGAAGCTTTCTTT. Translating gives CASDDRAMNTEAFF.